What follows describes a single T cell receptor (beta chain). It has no known antigen specificity. Base-call qualities are not available, and no considerably larger clone is one nucleotide away. The data originate from a study of T cells after yellow fever vaccination (dated by TCRdb to about 2019). Describing the broader study: The SMART-Seq v4 Ultra Low Input RNA kit was used to prepare libraries from fractions with low cell numbers. Two healthy male donors made up the cohort, one aged 18 to 29 years and the other aged 30 to 40 years. Bulk PBMC replicates and cell subsets were isolated from blood drawn at multiple timepoints before and after both primary and secondary immunization. To follow T-cell clones before and after both primary and booster YFV17D yellow fever vaccination, bulk TCR alpha and beta repertoires underwent longitudinal sequencing.

What the treatment or condition label conveys for this sample: live attenuated yellow fever vaccine strain. At each blood-draw timepoint, two biological replicates of bulk PBMCs were collected. A standard Ficoll-Paque protocol was used to isolate PBMCs from peripheral blood. RNA was extracted with TriZol from bulk PBMCs, CD4 and CD8 fractions, and dextramer-positive and dextramer-negative fractions. The junction shows trimming of 7 bases on V and 8 bases on J, and the gene matches do not reach 11 bases of it. The CDR3 has 14 amino acids, counting the end cysteine and phenylalanine. Only the CDR3 part of the read is kept: 42 bases, read in frame from the first base. Taken from the germline V gene, the CDR1 and CDR2 loops are SNHLY and FYNNEI. Results the study describes overall, beyond this receptor: Most clones expanded after primary vaccination (around 96% of CD4 and 88% of CD8) were re-detected after the booster, suggesting that broad memory maintenance occurred. Because the study included only a couple of donors, the extent to which the findings can be generalized is limited. The secondary T-cell response was found to be weaker but faster than the primary response, with a peak reached on day 5 rather than on day 15. A small fraction of clonotypes appeared in both the CD4 and CD8 compartments, likely as a result of convergent recombination. FACS-sorted repertoires could contain abundant contaminating clonotypes from the bulk population, so computational filtering was required.

TCR cDNA was made using 5'RACE template switching, a step that added a universal primer site and unique molecular identifiers. cDNA synthesis was primed from both the TCR alpha and TCR beta constant segments. Library amplification used two PCR steps, and the second PCR step added sample barcodes and sequencing adapters. Sequencing of libraries was done on Illumina HiSeq 2500 (2x100 bp) or NovaSeq (2x150 bp). The study's processing was this. Reads were demultiplexed and collapsed into UMI consensus sequences with MIGEC, and V(D)J alignment was performed with MiXCR. Clonotypes responding to the vaccine were identified with edgeR on replicate PBMC samples, with the criteria of FDR below 0.01 and a log2 fold change above 5 up to day 15. Bulk clonotypes were assigned CD4 or CD8 identity according to which sequenced CD4 or CD8 repertoire held them at higher abundance. TCRdb reanalyzed the raw reads on its own, using fastp at Q25 for trimming and MiXCR for clone calling, and kept in-frame beta chains. Identical CDR3 protein sequences are pooled into one entry, listed with their most common genes and DNA. It is TCRdb's table, rather than the study itself, that gives the V and J calls and clone size. Present in this sample are 450,000 to 550,000 distinct CDR3 sequences, just over 20% of which were seen just once. Roughly 16% of the sample lies in the top ten.

The source was PBMCs, collected around 3 weeks after the first yellow fever vaccination. This TCR derives from a man aged 18 to 30 who received the YFV17D yellow fever vaccine. This sequence uses TRBV2 and TRBJ1-1, with 9 bases aligning to TRBD1. The DNA reads TGTGCCAGCACGTGGGGACAGGGCCCAGGGGAAGCTTTCTTT. This is translated as CASTWGQGPGEAFF.